The clone carrying this T cell receptor beta chain was detected many times. Its specificity is unknown. Trimming took 6 bases from V and 3 from J; bases not matched to a gene: 2. Germline CDR1 is SGHRS and CDR2 is YFSETQ. The CDR3 has 14 amino acids. This record comes from a study of T cells in Graves' hyperthyroidism and ophthalmopathy. Amplification yielded TCR beta CDR3 regions, with RNA transcripts as the source. The HTBI set primed first-round TCR CDR3 RT-PCR. One entry per CDR3 protein, called by TCRdb with MiXCR from the multiplex PCR reads. The sample yields a few hundred thousand distinct CDR3 sequences, roughly 13% seen once. The study, taken as a whole, reports: Blood also carried most thyroid clonotypes expanded above 0.001.

The J gene is TRBJ2-1, the V gene TRBV5-1, with TRBD2 identical over 11 bases. This sequence originates from a young woman with Graves' hyperthyroidism that later progressed to Graves' ophthalmopathy. Sequencing was carried out using blood. DNA of the CDR3: TGCGCCAGCACGGGACTAGCGGACTACAATGAGCAGTTCTTC. Translation: CASTGLADYNEQFF. Supplemented by reference TRBV5-1 and TRBJ2-1, the full variable domain reads KAGVTQTPRYLIKTRGQQVTLSCSPISGHRSVSWYQQTPGQGLQFLFEYFSETQRNKGNFPGRFSGRQFSNSRSEMNVSTLELGDSALYLCASTGLADYNEQFFGPGTRLTVL.